This T cell receptor (beta chain) stems from a study of CD8+CD57+ T cells in acquired aplastic anemia. CDR3 length: 16 amino acids. V lost 4 bases and J lost 8, with 20 bases in between. Per the germline V gene, CDR1 is LNHDA and CDR2 is SQIVND (reference sequence). It was patients with CD8+CD57+ cell expansion by flow cytometry who were chosen for sequencing. Genomic DNA served as template for TCR beta VDJ and CDR3 profiling. TCRdb reprocessed the reads via MiXCR and lists one record per CDR3 protein. The data show 200,000 to 300,000 distinct CDR3 sequences, 82% seen once. This clonotype occurred once.

V gene TRBV19 combines with J gene TRBJ2-2; D might be TRBD1 or TRBD2, each matching 6 bases. What was sequenced was sorted CD4+, CD8+, or CD8+CD57+ T cells (not recorded which) from PBMCs. The sequence derives from a human donor with aplastic anemia. CDR3 DNA: TGTGCCAGTAGTAGAGGGGTCGGGGGCAGTACGGGGGAGCTGTTTTTT. Residues: CASSRGVGGSTGELFF.